The 23 T cell receptor beta chains below all came from one sample that was sequenced in a study of T-cell reconstitution after alpha-beta-depleted transplantation in children. Unique molecular identifiers were incorporated into the prepared TCRbeta library. MiXCR was run by TCRdb on the PCR reads, yielding one entry per CDR3 protein. This sample has about 460,000 distinct CDR3 sequences, with roughly an eighth found just once. Sequencing was performed on PBMCs, mostly from graft donor cells, taken 180 days after TCRalphabeta/CD19-depleted stem cell transplant. These receptors came from a female patient aged 2-10 years who had a stem cell transplant for aplastic anemia, so the T cells may come from the graft donor.

The chain links TRBV20-1 to TRBJ1-5; D is ambiguous. The ends were cut back, 4 bases at V and 7 bases at J, with 2 bases in the middle. Germline CDR1 and CDR2: DFQATT and SNEGSKA (reference sequence). There are 9 residues in the CDR3. The CDR3 region is CSANQPQHF. CDR3 nucleotides: TGCAGTGCTAACCAGCCCCAGCATTTT.

This clonotype came up a few times. V gene TRBV7-2 combines with J gene TRBJ2-2, with TRBD2 identical over 12 bases. CDR1 and CDR2 from the germline V gene are SGHTA and FQGNSA. This CDR3 has 16 amino acids. With 5 bases clipped from V and 5 bases from J, the junction kept 6 bases outside the gene matches. The CDR3, as DNA: TGTGCCAGCAGCCATGGGACTAGCGGGCGTACCGGGGAGCTGTTTTTT. Encoded protein: CASSHGTSGRTGELFF. Together with reference TRBV7-2 and TRBJ2-2, the CDR3 gives the full variable domain: GAGVSQSPSNKVTEKGKDVELRCDPISGHTALYWYRQSLGQGLEFLIYFQGNSAPDKSGLPSDRFSAERTGGSVSTLTIQRTQQEDSAVYLCASSHGTSGRTGELFFGEGSRLTVL.

This clonotype was recorded at least ten times. The chain couples TRBV29-1 to TRBJ2-3, with 11 positions matching TRBD2. Germline CDR1 is SQVTM and CDR2 is ANQGSEA. The ends lost 0 bases at V and 8 bases at J; junction bases unmatched: 7. This CDR3 is 15 amino acids long. CDR3 region: CSVEDQLAGAGTQYF. The CDR3 DNA reads as TGCAGCGTTGAAGATCAACTAGCGGGAGCTGGTACGCAGTATTTT.

The chain carries TRBV5-5 and TRBJ2-1; TRBD1 might be the D (7 bases). V was pared by 3 bases and J by 3 bases, with 19 bases between. The CDR3 runs 17 residues. The germline V gene encodes CDR1 SGHKS and CDR2 YYEKEE (reference sequence). In nucleotides, the CDR3 is TGTGCCAGCAGCTCCCCGACGGAGGGGGCTAGCTACAATGAGCAGTTCTTC. The encoded protein is CASSSPTEGASYNEQFF.

The CDR3 here is CSVATGTAIEKLFF. The CDR3 DNA reads TGCAGCGTTGCCACCGGGACAGCAATCGAAAAACTGTTTTTT. The rearrangement links TRBV29-1 to TRBJ1-4, with TRBD1 matching over 7 bases. J was trimmed by 8 bases and V by 4 bases; bases with no gene match: 10. Germline V gene data show CDR1 as SQVTM and CDR2 as ANQGSEA. The CDR3 contains 14 residues. The full variable domain, completed using reference TRBV29-1 and TRBJ1-4, is SAVISQKPSRDICQRGTSLTIQCQVDSQVTMMFWYRQQPGQSLTLIATANQGSEATYESGFVIDKFPISRPNLTFSTLTVSNMSPEDSSIYLCSVATGTAIEKLFFGSGTQLSVL.

This clonotype has a handful of counts. This chain uses TRBV29-1 with TRBJ2-3, with D unclear. The CDR3 is 12 residues long. V was trimmed by 1 base and J by 6 bases, leaving 8 bases between them. In germline, CDR1 is SQVTM, CDR2 ANQGSEA. The CDR3 is CSVEVYTDTQYF. The CDR3 DNA follows: TGCAGCGTTGAAGTCTATACGGATACGCAGTATTTT.

The chain is built from TRBV7-2 and TRBJ2-4, with D possibly matching TRBD2 (6 bases). Germline V gene lookup returns CDR1 SGHTA and CDR2 FQGNSA. V shed 2 bases and J shed 7 bases, with 18 bases lying between them. The CDR3 runs 16 residues. The CDR3 DNA sequence: TGTGCCAGCAGCTTACGGGCGGGACGATCGGGGAACATTCAGTACTTC. Amino acids: CASSLRAGRSGNIQYF.

The V call is TRBV9, the J call TRBJ2-2, with 9 bases identical to TRBD1. Germline CDR1 and CDR2: SGDLS and YYNGEE. J was trimmed by 0 bases and V by 1 base; bases with no gene match: 10. CDR3 size: 19 residues. The CDR3 here is CASSVTSGTGTSNTGELFF. The DNA of the CDR3 is TGTGCCAGCAGCGTAACATCCGGGACAGGGACTTCGAACACCGGGGAGCTGTTTTTT.

J is TRBJ2-1 and V is TRBV15; 8 bases align to TRBD2. CDR1 and CDR2 from the germline V gene are LNHNV and YYDKDF (reference sequence). V dropped 4 bases and J dropped 6; count of bases not matched to a gene: 8. This CDR3 is 15 amino acids long. This CDR3 is CATSTRLARVNEQFF. The DNA for the CDR3 is TGTGCCACCAGCACGAGACTAGCGCGGGTCAATGAGCAGTTCTTC.

This clonotype has ten or more counts. This chain joins TRBV6-2 or TRBV6-3 and TRBJ2-6; D is ambiguous. Germline V CDR1 and CDR2: MNHEY, SVGEGT. The CDR3 has 13 residues. The V end lost 6 bases, the J end lost 1 base, and 4 bases lay between the germline ends. DNA for the CDR3: TGTGCCAGCAGCCGTTCTGGGGCCAACGTCCTGACTTTC. It is translated as CASSRSGANVLTF.

This clonotype was recorded at least ten times. The V call is TRBV5-1, the J call TRBJ2-2; D gene uncertain. Germline V CDR1 and CDR2: SGHRS, YFSETQ. This CDR3 contains 15 residues. V dropped 5 bases and J dropped 1 base, with 12 bases sitting between them. The CDR3 spells CASSRARGNTGELFF. In nucleotides, the CDR3 is TGCGCCAGCAGTCGAGCAAGAGGGAACACCGGGGAGCTGTTTTTT. The complete variable domain, with remaining parts taken from reference TRBV5-1 and TRBJ2-2, reads KAGVTQTPRYLIKTRGQQVTLSCSPISGHRSVSWYQQTPGQGLQFLFEYFSETQRNKGNFPGRFSGRQFSNSRSEMNVSTLELGDSALYLCASSRARGNTGELFFGEGSRLTVL.

V and J are TRBV28 and TRBJ1-5; 7 nucleotides match TRBD1. The CDR3 is 17 residues long. Per the germline V gene, CDR1 is MDHEN and CDR2 is SYDVKM. Unmatched junction bases numbered 10, after V lost 4 bases and J lost 1 base. Written as DNA, the CDR3 is TGTGCCAGCAGTTCCCCCACGACAGGGAGGAGCAATCAGCCCCAGCATTTT. This codes for CASSSPTTGRSNQPQHF. The complete variable domain, with remaining parts taken from reference TRBV28 and TRBJ1-5, reads DVKVTQSSRYLVKRTGEKVFLECVQDMDHENMFWYRQDPGLGLRLIYFSYDVKMKEKGDIPEGYSVSREKKERFSLILESASTNQTSMYLCASSSPTTGRSNQPQHFGDGTRLSIL.

This clonotype has at least ten counts. This chain connects TRBV10-3 to TRBJ1-5; D remains ambiguous. V was pared by 4 bases and J by 7 bases, with 11 bases between. The germline V gene has CDR1 ENHRY and CDR2 SYGVKD. This CDR3 spans 13 amino acids. The CDR3 region has the DNA TGTGCCATCAGTGGAGAGGGTGGACAGCCCCAGCATTTT. This translates into CAISGEGGQPQHF.

This clonotype turned up a few times. The chain employs TRBV7-6 and TRBJ2-7, with 10 bases identical to TRBD1. The CDR3 consists of 14 residues. The germline gives CDR1 SGHVS, CDR2 FNYEAQ. V dropped 5 bases and J dropped 7; count of bases not matched to a gene: 8. The CDR3 coding sequence is TGTGCCAGCAGCCCAAAAGGACAGGGGGGTGAGCAGTACTTC. Its protein is CASSPKGQGGEQYF.

The chain recombines TRBV12-3 or TRBV12-4 with TRBJ2-5; tentative D call: TRBD1 (5 bases). The CDR3 runs 14 residues. V dropped 2 bases and J dropped 3 bases, with 10 bases sitting between them. CDR3: CASSLRWTKETQYF. DNA of the CDR3: TGTGCCAGCAGTTTAAGATGGACAAAAGAGACCCAGTACTTC.

The chain links TRBV5-5 to TRBJ2-4; 9 bases are a match to TRBD1. The CDR3 contains 14 residues. Germline V gene lookup returns CDR1 SGHKS and CDR2 YYEKEE (reference sequence). V lost 4 bases, J lost 8 bases, and 7 bases stayed unmatched. CDR3 region: CASSPGQGLHIQYF. The CDR3 region has the DNA TGTGCCAGCAGCCCGGGACAGGGTTTACACATTCAGTACTTC.

This clonotype was observed at least ten times. The chain couples TRBV7-8 to TRBJ2-3; possibly TRBD1 for D (6 bases). The CDR3 is made up of 13 amino acids. V lost 6 bases, J lost 6 bases, and 13 bases lay in between. Looked up from germline, CDR1 is SGHVS and CDR2 is FQNEAQ. The CDR3 sequence: CASSFTGFDTQYF. The CDR3 bases are TGTGCCAGCAGTTTTACAGGGTTCGATACGCAGTATTTT.

This clonotype was counted a few times. The chain carries TRBV2 and TRBJ2-7, with D perhaps TRBD2 (5 bases). The CDR3 sequence is 14 residues long. Germline V lookup: CDR1 SNHLY, CDR2 FYNNEI. V dropped 6 bases and J dropped 2 bases, with 14 bases sitting between them. CDR3 DNA sequence: TGTGCCAGCAGGCCCGGACTGGAGACCTACGAGCAGTACGTC. Its translation: CASRPGLETYEQYV.

Only a few counts were recorded for this clonotype. The V gene is TRBV2, the J gene TRBJ2-3; TRBD2 might be the D (6 bases). The germline gives CDR1 SNHLY, CDR2 FYNNEI. The CDR3 sequence is 14 residues long. Trimming removed 7 bases from V and 3 bases from J, with 14 bases in between. CDR3 in amino acids: CASKGLATTDTQYF. CDR3 nucleotide sequence: TGTGCCAGCAAGGGGCTAGCGACGACAGATACGCAGTATTTT.

This clonotype was seen repeatedly, ten times or more. The rearrangement uses TRBV12-3 or TRBV12-4 and TRBJ2-1; D gene ambiguous. V gave up 5 bases and J gave up 5 bases, with 16 bases separating them. This CDR3 comprises 15 residues. The CDR3 here is CASSRDHRANNEQFF. CDR3 bases: TGTGCCAGCAGTCGCGATCACCGGGCTAACAATGAGCAGTTCTTC.

The chain is built from TRBV7-2 and TRBJ1-6; no reliable D call. The germline V gene encodes CDR1 SGHTA and CDR2 FQGNSA. The CDR3 runs 13 residues. V lost 6 bases to trimming and J lost 10 bases, with 13 bases between them. Here the CDR3 DNA reads TGTGCCAGCAGTCCCAGCTCGGTCTCACCCCTCCACTTT. It specifies CASSPSSVSPLHF.

The chain links TRBV7-2 to TRBJ2-1; D gene unclear. V was cut by 3 bases and J by 8 bases, with 14 bases left in between. The CDR3 totals 14 residues. Germline CDR1 is SGHTA and CDR2 is FQGNSA. CDR3 DNA sequence: TGTGCCAGCAGCTTCTTGGACCTAGGCTATGAGCAGTTCTTC. As protein: CASSFLDLGYEQFF.

The V and J genes are TRBV7-9 and TRBJ2-7; maybe TRBD2 (6 bases). Germline lookup yields CDR1 SEHNR and CDR2 FQNEAQ (reference sequence). The V and J ends lost 1 base and 3 bases respectively, with 16 bases between them. The CDR3 has 16 amino acids. In nucleotides, the CDR3 is TGTGCCAGCAGCTTAGGCCGGGACTCGAGCTACTACGAGCAGTACTTC. It encodes CASSLGRDSSYYEQYF.